The subject of this entry is one TCR beta chain. This clonotype was recorded many times. What this receptor recognizes is not known. No base quality information exists; no much larger clone differs at one position. Library method: PCR. The data were produced on an Illumina HiSeq 4000. Preparation of bulk TCR libraries followed a previously described approach, with the TCR primers listed in Table S5. Total RNA was purified with the Qiagen AllPrep DNA/RNA kit. Before any analysis, reads coming from multiple sequencing runs of the same library were combined into one pool. As for how the authors treated the data: Only reads with exact TCR constant sequence were kept, trimmed to 150 nt, and grouped by their 12-nt molecular barcodes. Within each barcode group, reads were sub-clustered at a 15% Levenshtein threshold, and quality-weighted consensus sequences were built per RNA molecule. Non-functional sequences were filtered out, along with any lower-count sequence sitting one edit away from another sequence. On the basis of fitting two negative binomial distributions, barcode sub-clusters with fewer than 20% of the maximum read count were discarded. TCRdb reanalyzed the raw reads on its own, using fastp at Q25 for trimming and MiXCR for clone calling, and kept in-frame beta chains. All rows with the same CDR3 protein become a single entry with the most common DNA and genes. The V and J calls here are based on TCRdb, not the publication. Here the sample has about 640,000 distinct CDR3 sequences; about 20% occur a single time. Together, the top ten hold 0.85% of the sample.

Naive CD8 T cell libraries were made from about 21,000 to 970,000 sorted cells using 10%, 30% or 50% of purified RNA. On a BD FACSAria II, naive CD8 T cells were FACS-sorted as CD8+CD4-CCR7+CD45RA+ and collected into RLT Plus buffer. Approximately eleven TCR copies' worth of Jurkat RNA were spiked into roughly 20,000-1,000,000 naive CD8 T cell samples to test detection sensitivity. Enrichment of CD8 T cells was done with RosetteSep CD8+ T Cell Enrichment Cocktail plus Ficoll-Paque, and ACK red cell lysis came afterward. This entry comes from a study of molecular identifiers for immune sequencing clone quantification (dated by TCRdb to 2016 to 2019). The study in broad terms: In a replicate experiment, RNA from roughly 20,000 or 100,000 naive CD8 T cells was split into five aliquots, four of which were sequenced. CD8 T cells were used in a methods study to benchmark molecular-identifier clustering-based TCR repertoire sequencing (MIDCIRS) and TCR RNA copy counting. Results the study describes overall, beyond this receptor: Even against a background of around 900,000 naive CD8 T cells, spiked-in Jurkat TCR RNA amounting to a single cell's worth was reported to be detectable. When barcode sub-clustering was left out, chimeric consensus sequences inflated TCR diversity, with chimeras reaching as high as 47%. The sizes of highly expanded clones could end up underestimated when identical TCR molecules share a barcode. Modeling estimated approximately 3 recovered TCR RNA copies per cell, compared with about 10 by digital PCR, which implies around 33% capture efficiency. Clones above 20 RNA copies held over 97% of molecules in CMV-specific effector cells but under 1% in naive cells. The naive libraries included spiked-in Jurkat TCR RNA (roughly nine copies' worth), and this Jurkat TCR RNA is not part of the donor repertoire.

From the germline V gene, CDR1 is SGDLS and CDR2 is YYNGEE. A distance of 11 bases separates the germline ends of V and J, which lose 1 base and 4 bases respectively. The CDR3 spans 14 residues, from the cysteine through the phenylalanine. The CDR3 DNA has 42 bases and is translated from base 1. Sequencing used naive CD8+ T cells from blood, with Jurkat cell RNA spiked in. This specimen's cell subset or site label, interpreted: FACS-sorted CD8+CD4-CCR7+CD45RA+ naive T cells. The sequence links TRBV9 to TRBJ1-1; there is no confident call for the D gene. The receptor comes from a human donor in good health. Some libraries in this study had Jurkat cell RNA spiked in. The base sequence is TGTGCCAGCAGCGTATATGGGGAGTCCACTGAAGCTTTCTTT. This gives the protein CASSVYGESTEAFF.